Shown below are 22 T cell receptor beta chains from a single sample sequenced in a study of T cell repertoires in cytomegalovirus infection. TCRdb used MiXCR to reprocess the reads, holding one entry per CDR3 protein. Of about 920,000 distinct CDR3 sequences listed, approximately 31% are singletons. Which antigens these TCRs recognize remains unknown. The source was cultured CD8+ T cells from PBMCs, collected from culture after CMV antigen stimulation. The receptors come from a human donor in good health (CMV status not recorded). Some clones in this sample may be carry-over from other donors' samples.

The chain uses TRBV15 and TRBJ1-4; D is uncertain. This CDR3 has 15 amino acids. Germline V gene data show CDR1 as LNHNV and CDR2 as YYDKDF (reference sequence). V gave up 6 bases and J gave up 4 bases, with 15 bases separating them. The CDR3 DNA reads TGTGCCACCAGAGTCCCGGGAAACCGTAATGAAAAACTGTTTTTT. As protein: CATRVPGNRNEKLFF.

This clonotype has a handful of counts. The V gene is TRBV7-9, the J gene TRBJ1-2; no reliable D call. Germline V gene lookup returns CDR1 SEHNR and CDR2 FQNEAQ (reference sequence). The V end was cut by 5 bases, the J end by 8 bases, with 15 bases between. The CDR3 has 13 amino acids. In DNA, the CDR3 is TGTGCCAGCAGCCCAGCCGAGTATGAAGGCTACACCTTC. Its protein product is CASSPAEYEGYTF.

This clonotype was seen just once. The J gene is TRBJ2-6, the V gene TRBV27; D gene ambiguous. The CDR3 loop spans 15 amino acids. Trimming shortened V by 7 bases and J by 0 bases, and 10 bases separated the two germline ends. Germline-derived CDR1 and CDR2 are MNHEY and SMNVEV (reference sequence). This CDR3 reads CASTHGFSGANVLTF. CDR3 nucleotide sequence: TGTGCCAGCACTCACGGATTCTCTGGGGCCAACGTCCTGACTTTC.

The chain joins TRBV19 to TRBJ1-5; TRBD1 matches 10 bases. Germline CDR1 LNHDA, CDR2 SQIVND (reference sequence). V shed 5 bases, J shed 6 bases, and the junction held 4 bases outside the gene matches. There are 14 residues in the CDR3. The CDR3 coding sequence is TGTGCCAGTAGTGACAGGGGGCTCGGTCAGCCCCAGCATTTT. This translates into CASSDRGLGQPQHF. The variable domain in full, with the rest retrieved from reference TRBV19 and TRBJ1-5, is DGGITQSPKYLFRKEGQNVTLSCEQNLNHDAMYWYRQDPGQGLRLIYYSQIVNDFQKGDIAEGYSVSREKKESFPLTVTSAQKNPTAFYLCASSDRGLGQPQHFGDGTRLSIL.

V gene TRBV27 combines with J gene TRBJ2-7, with TRBD2 as a possible D gene (5 bases). The CDR3 runs 13 residues. Germline lookup yields CDR1 MNHEY and CDR2 SMNVEV (reference sequence). Trimming took 5 bases from V and 4 from J, leaving 12 bases between them. This chain's CDR3 is CASSPGGWYEQYF. CDR3 in DNA: TGTGCCAGCAGTCCCGGCGGGTGGTACGAGCAGTACTTC.

This clonotype was counted a few times. The V gene is TRBV6-6, the J gene TRBJ1-1; D unresolved. Germline CDR1 MNHNY, CDR2 SVGAGI (reference sequence). The CDR3 is made up of 13 amino acids. Trimming pared 8 bases from V and 3 bases from J, leaving 13 bases between. The CDR3 nucleotides are TGTGCCAGCCATGTCGGTGACTACACTGAAGCTTTCTTT. The encoded protein is CASHVGDYTEAFF.

The chain recombines TRBV11-2 with TRBJ2-1, with 7 bases lining up with TRBD1. Trimming took 1 base from V and 3 from J; bases not matched to a gene: 6. The CDR3 consists of 16 residues. Looked up from germline, CDR1 is SGHAT and CDR2 is FQNNGV. CDR3 DNA sequence: TGTGCCAGCAGCTTAGGCCGGGACAGCGTCTACAATGAGCAGTTCTTC. It encodes CASSLGRDSVYNEQFF.

This clonotype has more than one count but fewer than ten. This chain joins TRBV6-1 and TRBJ2-1, with 7 bases fitting TRBD2. Germline values: CDR1 MNHNS, CDR2 SASEGT. V lost 2 bases, J lost 1 base, and 5 bases stayed unmatched. This CDR3 contains 16 residues. The CDR3 here is CASSEWGGGSYNEQFF. The CDR3 DNA sequence: TGTGCCAGCAGTGAATGGGGGGGGGGTTCCTACAATGAGCAGTTCTTC.

This clonotype was seen just once. A read error may account for a junction end that differs from germline. The V and J genes are TRBV7-8 and TRBJ2-5, with D maybe TRBD2 (6 bases). Per the germline V gene, CDR1 is SGHVS and CDR2 is FQNEAQ. The CDR3 covers 14 residues. CDR3 bases: TGTGCCAACAGCATTCTAGCGCAACAAGAGACCCAGTACTTC. It encodes CANSILAQQETQYF. Variable domain in full (rest from reference TRBV7-8 and TRBJ2-5): GAGVSQSPRYKVAKRGQDVALRCDPISGHVSLFWYQQALGQGPEFLTYFQNEAQLDKSGLPSDRFFAERPEGSVSTLKIQRTQQEDSAVYLCANSILAQQETQYFGPGTRLLVL.

The gene calls are TRBV4-3 and TRBJ2-7; D may be TRBD1 or TRBD2 (5 bases each). With 4 bases removed from V and 3 bases from J, the gap between germline ends came to 10 bases. This CDR3 contains 13 residues. Germline lookup yields CDR1 LGHNA and CDR2 YSLEER. CDR3: CASSPWDGYEQYF. In DNA, the CDR3 is TGCGCCAGCAGCCCGTGGGACGGCTACGAGCAGTACTTC.

This clonotype was seen just once. A much larger clone differs from this one at a single base, so this may be a read error. The chain joins TRBV7-6 to TRBJ1-3; TRBD1 matches 8 bases. The CDR3 loop spans 15 amino acids. V was clipped by 3 bases and J by 4 bases; unmatched bases: 5. Germline CDR1 and CDR2: SGHVS and FNYEAQ. The CDR3: CASSLTTGVGNTIYF. The CDR3 DNA sequence: TGTGCCAGCAGCTTGACGACAGGGGTGGGAAACACCATATATTTT.

With regard to this clonotype: One junction end does not reproduce the germline sequence, and a read error may be involved. J is TRBJ2-1 and V is TRBV7-9, with D perhaps matching TRBD1 or TRBD2 (5 bases each). Per germline, CDR1 SEHNR and CDR2 FQNEAQ (reference sequence). The CDR3 spans 18 residues. The CDR3 DNA reads TGTGCCAGCAGCAACGTCAGGGACGCAGTACGGATGTACAGTGAGCAGTTCTTC. Its protein is CASSNVRDAVRMYSEQFF.

The chain uses TRBV27 and TRBJ2-1, with TRBD1 matching over 9 bases. The length of the CDR3 is 17 residues. V shed 6 bases and J 3 bases; nucleotides not matched to a gene: 12. CDR1 and CDR2 from the germline V gene are MNHEY and SMNVEV (reference sequence). CDR3 protein: CASSSLIRDRDYNEQFF. CDR3 bases: TGTGCCAGCAGCTCCCTTATCCGGGACAGGGACTACAATGAGCAGTTCTTC.

This chain links TRBV6-1 with TRBJ2-3; the match to TRBD2 covers 7 bases. Unmatched junction bases numbered 6, after V lost 4 bases and J lost 2 bases. Germline CDR1 is MNHNS and CDR2 is SASEGT. The CDR3 contains 15 residues. In DNA, the CDR3 is TGTGCCAGCAGTGGCCGGACTAGTTTCACAGATACGCAGTATTTT. Protein product: CASSGRTSFTDTQYF.

V gene TRBV28 combines with J gene TRBJ2-1, with 9 positions matching TRBD2. The V gene end was trimmed by 2 bases and the J gene end by 8 bases; junction bases not matched to a gene: 4. The CDR3 runs to 14 residues. Germline CDR1 is MDHEN and CDR2 is SYDVKM. The CDR3 DNA sequence: TGTGCCAGCAGTTTACTAGCGGGGTGGGATGAGCAGTTCTTC. Translation: CASSLLAGWDEQFF. The full variable domain, rest sourced from reference TRBV28 and TRBJ2-1, is DVKVTQSSRYLVKRTGEKVFLECVQDMDHENMFWYRQDPGLGLRLIYFSYDVKMKEKGDIPEGYSVSREKKERFSLILESASTNQTSMYLCASSLLAGWDEQFFGPGTRLTVL.

V usage is TRBV7-9 and J usage is TRBJ2-7, with 8 bases fitting TRBD1. This CDR3 comprises 12 residues. Germline loops: CDR1 SEHNR, CDR2 FQNEAQ (reference sequence). The ends lost 5 bases at V and 6 bases at J; junction bases unmatched: 3. The CDR3 coding sequence is TGTGCCAGCAGCATCAGGGGGCGCGAGCAGTACTTC. This encodes CASSIRGREQYF.

The gene calls are TRBV10-3 and TRBJ2-1; D remains unclear. This CDR3 region has 14 residues. V shed 3 bases and J shed 4 bases, with 10 bases lying between them. Per germline, CDR1 ENHRY and CDR2 SYGVKD. The CDR3 sequence: CAISEEELYNEQFF. The CDR3 DNA is TGTGCCATCAGTGAAGAAGAACTTTACAATGAGCAGTTCTTC.

Comments on this clonotype: At one of its ends the junction is not consistent with the germline gene, which may arise from a read error. V is TRBV7-3 and J is TRBJ1-2; 7 positions match TRBD1. The CDR3 contains 15 residues. CDR1 is SGHTA, CDR2 FQGTGA, per germline. CDR3 sequence (DNA): TGTGTCAGCAGCTTAACGGGACAGCCTCAAGATGGCTACACCTTC. Translation gives CVSSLTGQPQDGYTF.

This clonotype turned up a few times. The gene calls are TRBV28 and TRBJ1-5; tentative D call: TRBD1 (5 bases). Trimming removed 6 bases from V and 4 bases from J, with 16 bases in between. The germline gives CDR1 MDHEN, CDR2 SYDVKM. CDR3 length equals 15 residues. The CDR3 DNA follows: TGTGCCAGCAGGACAGTAAAAGGACGGAATCAGCCCCAGCATTTT. Translating gives CASRTVKGRNQPQHF.

The rearrangement links TRBV9 to TRBJ1-4; D call uncertain. The CDR3 is 14 amino acids. Germline V gene lookup returns CDR1 SGDLS and CDR2 YYNGEE. The V end was cut by 3 bases, the J end by 7 bases, with 13 bases between. For the CDR3, the DNA is TGTGCCAGCAGCGGTTCGGATTCCGTTGAAAAACTGTTTTTT. Encoded protein: CASSGSDSVEKLFF.

This clonotype was seen more than once but under ten times. V gene TRBV7-9 combines with J gene TRBJ1-6; D is possibly TRBD1 (5 bases). The ends were cut back, 2 bases at V and 6 bases at J, with 8 bases in the middle. Per germline, CDR1 SEHNR and CDR2 FQNEAQ (reference sequence). The CDR3 sequence is 14 residues long. The CDR3 nucleotides read TGTGCCAGCAGCTTATGGGACGGTAATTCACCCCTCCACTTT. Amino acids: CASSLWDGNSPLHF.

The chain is built from TRBV18 and TRBJ1-6; D gene ambiguous. The CDR3 covers 16 residues. Trimming removed 5 bases from V and 7 bases from J, with 18 bases in between. CDR1 and CDR2 from the germline V gene are KGHSH and LQKENI. The CDR3 DNA follows: TGTGCCAGCTCAGCTCTTGGACCCGCACAAAATTCACCCCTCCACTTT. Translated: CASSALGPAQNSPLHF.